This TCR beta chain was retrieved from a study of T-cell memory formation after mild COVID-19. For the study at large: Largely donor-specific sequence clusters came from a couple of donors.

5'RACE primed from the constant segment yielded TCR alpha and TCR beta cDNA libraries bearing sample barcodes and UMIs. MiXCR was run by TCRdb on the 5' RACE reads, yielding one entry per CDR3 protein. The repertoire holds 450,000 to 700,000 distinct CDR3 sequences, with roughly 18% as singletons. This CDR3 spans 18 amino acids. Germline V gene data show CDR1 as SGHRS and CDR2 as YFSETQ. Germline trimming cut 3 bases from V and 6 bases from J; bases unmatched to any gene: 17. This TCR derives from an adult woman who had mild COVID-19 (a few samples of this study predate the infection). Cell type and time point are not known. What was sequenced was PBMCs or a T cell subset sorted from them (not recorded which). This chain links TRBV5-1 with TRBJ2-5, with 10 bases lining up with TRBD2. CDR3 bases: TGCGCCAGCAGCTACACCTCCCTTACTAGCGGGATCGGACAGACCCAGTACTTC. Its translation is CASSYTSLTSGIGQTQYF.